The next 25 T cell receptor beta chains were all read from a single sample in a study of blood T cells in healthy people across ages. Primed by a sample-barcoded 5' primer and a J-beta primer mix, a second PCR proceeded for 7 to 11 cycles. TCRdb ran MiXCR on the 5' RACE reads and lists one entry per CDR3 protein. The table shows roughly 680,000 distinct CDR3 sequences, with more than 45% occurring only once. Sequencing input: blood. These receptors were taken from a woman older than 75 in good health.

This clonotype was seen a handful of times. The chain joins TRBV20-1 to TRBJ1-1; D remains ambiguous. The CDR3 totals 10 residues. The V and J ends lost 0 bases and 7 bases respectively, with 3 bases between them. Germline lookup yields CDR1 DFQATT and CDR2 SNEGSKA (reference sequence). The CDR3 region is CSARDSEAFF. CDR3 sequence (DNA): TGCAGTGCTAGAGACAGTGAAGCTTTCTTT.

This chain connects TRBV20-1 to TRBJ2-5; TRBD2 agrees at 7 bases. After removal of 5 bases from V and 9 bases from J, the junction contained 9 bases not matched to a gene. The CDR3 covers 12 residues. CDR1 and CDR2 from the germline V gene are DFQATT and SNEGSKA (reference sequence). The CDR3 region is CSAAGDPVAQYF. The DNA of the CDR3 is TGCAGTGCTGCGGGAGACCCAGTCGCCCAGTACTTC.

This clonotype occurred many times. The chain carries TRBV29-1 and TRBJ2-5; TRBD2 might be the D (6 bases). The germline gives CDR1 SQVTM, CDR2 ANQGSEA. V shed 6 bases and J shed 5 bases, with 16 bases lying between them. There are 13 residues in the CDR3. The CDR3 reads CSVTRDLSETQYF. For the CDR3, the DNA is TGCAGCGTGACCCGGGACTTATCGGAGACCCAGTACTTC.

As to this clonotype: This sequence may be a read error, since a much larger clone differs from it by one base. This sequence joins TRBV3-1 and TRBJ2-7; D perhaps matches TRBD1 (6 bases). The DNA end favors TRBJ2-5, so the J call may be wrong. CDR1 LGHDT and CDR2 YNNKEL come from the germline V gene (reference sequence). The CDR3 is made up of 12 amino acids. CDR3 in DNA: TGTGCCAGCAGCCAAAGAGGGGGGACCCAGTACTTC. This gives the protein CASSQRGGTQYF.

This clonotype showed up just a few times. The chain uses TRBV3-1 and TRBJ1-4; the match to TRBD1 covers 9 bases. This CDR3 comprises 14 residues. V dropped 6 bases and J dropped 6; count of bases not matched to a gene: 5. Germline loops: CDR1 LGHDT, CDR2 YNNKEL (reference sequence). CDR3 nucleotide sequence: TGTGCCAGCAGAGGGGACAGGGATCATGAAAAACTGTTTTTT. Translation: CASRGDRDHEKLFF.

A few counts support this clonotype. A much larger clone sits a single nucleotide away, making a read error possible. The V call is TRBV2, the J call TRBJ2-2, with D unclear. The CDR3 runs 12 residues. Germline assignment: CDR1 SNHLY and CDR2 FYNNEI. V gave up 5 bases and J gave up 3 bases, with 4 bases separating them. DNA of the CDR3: TGTGCCAGCAGTAAGCACACCGGGGAGCTGTTTTTT. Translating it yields CASSKHTGELFF.

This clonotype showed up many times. The CDR3 loop reads CASGFSYNEQFF. Written as DNA, the CDR3 is TGTGCCAGCGGGTTCTCCTACAATGAGCAGTTCTTC. This chain links TRBV6-5 with TRBJ2-1; D gene unclear. Trimming pared 8 bases from V and 0 bases from J, leaving 5 bases between. From germline, CDR1 is MNHEY and CDR2 SVGAGI. The CDR3 length is 12 residues.

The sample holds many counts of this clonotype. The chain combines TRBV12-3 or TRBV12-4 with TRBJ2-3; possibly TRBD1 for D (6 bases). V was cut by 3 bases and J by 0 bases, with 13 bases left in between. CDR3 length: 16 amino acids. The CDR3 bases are TGTGCCAGCAGTTTCTCCTCCAGGGGAAGCACAGATACGCAGTATTTT. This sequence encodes CASSFSSRGSTDTQYF.

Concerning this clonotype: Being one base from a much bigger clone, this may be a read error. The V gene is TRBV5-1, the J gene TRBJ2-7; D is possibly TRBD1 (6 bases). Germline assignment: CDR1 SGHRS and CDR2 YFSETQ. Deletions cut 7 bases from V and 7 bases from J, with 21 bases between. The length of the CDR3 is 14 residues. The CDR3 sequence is CASGGQSFNNEQYF. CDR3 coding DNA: TGCGCCAGCGGCGGACAGTCTTTTAACAATGAGCAGTACTTC.

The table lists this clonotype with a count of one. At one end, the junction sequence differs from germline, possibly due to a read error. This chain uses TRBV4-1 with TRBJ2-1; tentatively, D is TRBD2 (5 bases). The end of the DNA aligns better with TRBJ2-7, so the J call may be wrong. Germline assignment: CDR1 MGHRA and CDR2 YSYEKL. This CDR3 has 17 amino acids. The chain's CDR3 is CAGSQDPASLAYNEQYF. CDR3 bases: TGCGCCGGCAGCCAAGATCCAGCTAGCCTCGCCTACAATGAGCAGTACTTC.

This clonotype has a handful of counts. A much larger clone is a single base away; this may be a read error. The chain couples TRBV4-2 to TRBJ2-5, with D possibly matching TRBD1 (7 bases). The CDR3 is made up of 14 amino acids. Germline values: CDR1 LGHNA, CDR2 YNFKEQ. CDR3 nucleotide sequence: TGTGCCGGCAGCACGGGGGACAGCCAAGAGACCCAGTACTTC. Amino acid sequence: CAGSTGDSQETQYF.

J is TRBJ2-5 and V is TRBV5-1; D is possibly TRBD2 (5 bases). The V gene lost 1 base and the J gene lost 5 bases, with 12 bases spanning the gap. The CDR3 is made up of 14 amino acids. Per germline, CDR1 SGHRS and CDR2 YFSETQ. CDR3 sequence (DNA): TGCGCCAGCAGCTTGACGGTTGGGGAGGAGACCCAGTACTTC. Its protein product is CASSLTVGEETQYF.

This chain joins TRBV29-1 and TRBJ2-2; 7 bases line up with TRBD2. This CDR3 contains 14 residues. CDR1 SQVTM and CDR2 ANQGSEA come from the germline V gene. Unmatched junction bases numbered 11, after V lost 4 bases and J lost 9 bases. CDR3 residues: CSVARERWTRELFF. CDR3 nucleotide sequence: TGCAGCGTTGCGCGGGAGAGGTGGACCCGGGAGCTGTTTTTT.

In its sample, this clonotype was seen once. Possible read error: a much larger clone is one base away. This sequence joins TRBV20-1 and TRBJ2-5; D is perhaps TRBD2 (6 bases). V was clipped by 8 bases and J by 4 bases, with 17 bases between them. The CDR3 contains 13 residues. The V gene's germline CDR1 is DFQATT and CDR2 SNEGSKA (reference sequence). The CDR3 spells CSTLGRGAETQYF. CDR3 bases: TGCAGTACTTTGGGGCGCGGGGCAGAGACCCAGTACTTC.

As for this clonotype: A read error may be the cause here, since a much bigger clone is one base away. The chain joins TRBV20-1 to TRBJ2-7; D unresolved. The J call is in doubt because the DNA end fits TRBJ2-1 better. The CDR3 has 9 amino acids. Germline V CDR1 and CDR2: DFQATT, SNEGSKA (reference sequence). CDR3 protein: CSATYEQFF. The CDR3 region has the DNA TGCAGTGCAACCTACGAGCAGTTCTTC.

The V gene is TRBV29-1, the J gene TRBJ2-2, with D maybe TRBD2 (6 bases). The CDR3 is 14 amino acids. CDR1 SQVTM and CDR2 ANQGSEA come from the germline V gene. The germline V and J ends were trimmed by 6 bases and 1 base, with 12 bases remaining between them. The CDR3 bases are TGCAGCGTAATGACTAGGGTGAACACCGGGGAGCTGTTTTTT. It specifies CSVMTRVNTGELFF.

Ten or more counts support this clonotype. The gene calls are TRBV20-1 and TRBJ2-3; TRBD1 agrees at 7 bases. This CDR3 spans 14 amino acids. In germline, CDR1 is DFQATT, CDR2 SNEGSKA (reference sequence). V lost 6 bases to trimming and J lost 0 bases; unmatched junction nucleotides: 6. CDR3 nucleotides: TGCAGTGCACAGACAGGGAAAAGCACAGATACGCAGTATTTT. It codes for CSAQTGKSTDTQYF.

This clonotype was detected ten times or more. The chain's CDR3 is CASWDRRNTEAFF. The CDR3 DNA follows: TGTGCCAGCTGGGACAGGCGGAACACTGAAGCTTTCTTT. The rearrangement joins TRBV27 to TRBJ1-1; TRBD1 matches 8 bases. The V gene end was trimmed by 8 bases and the J gene end by 1 base; junction bases not matched to a gene: 3. The CDR3 extends over 13 amino acids. Germline V CDR1 and CDR2: MNHEY, SMNVEV (reference sequence).

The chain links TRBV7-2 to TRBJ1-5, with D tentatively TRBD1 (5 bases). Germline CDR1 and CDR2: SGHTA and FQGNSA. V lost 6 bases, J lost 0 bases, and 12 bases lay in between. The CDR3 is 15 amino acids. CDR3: CASRLTRDSNQPQHF. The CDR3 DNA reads TGTGCCAGCAGATTAACCAGGGATAGCAATCAGCCCCAGCATTTT. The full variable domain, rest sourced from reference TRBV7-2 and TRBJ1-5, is GAGVSQSPSNKVTEKGKDVELRCDPISGHTALYWYRQSLGQGLEFLIYFQGNSAPDKSGLPSDRFSAERTGGSVSTLTIQRTQQEDSAVYLCASRLTRDSNQPQHFGDGTRLSIL.

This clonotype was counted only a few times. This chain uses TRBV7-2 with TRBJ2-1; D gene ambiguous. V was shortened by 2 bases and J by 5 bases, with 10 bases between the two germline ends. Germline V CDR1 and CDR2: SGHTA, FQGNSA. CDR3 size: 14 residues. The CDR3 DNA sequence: TGTGCCAGCAGCTTATTCGCCCCCCACAATGAGCAGTTCTTC. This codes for CASSLFAPHNEQFF.

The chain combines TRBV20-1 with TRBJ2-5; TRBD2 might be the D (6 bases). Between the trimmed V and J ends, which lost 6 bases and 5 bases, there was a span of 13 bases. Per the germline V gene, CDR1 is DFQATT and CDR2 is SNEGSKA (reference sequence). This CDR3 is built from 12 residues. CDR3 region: CSAPLAQETQYF. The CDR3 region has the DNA TGCAGTGCACCACTAGCTCAGGAGACCCAGTACTTC.

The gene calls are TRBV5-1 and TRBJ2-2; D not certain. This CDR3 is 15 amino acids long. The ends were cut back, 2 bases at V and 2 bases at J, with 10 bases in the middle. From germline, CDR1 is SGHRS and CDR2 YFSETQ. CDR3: CASSFGSANTGELFF. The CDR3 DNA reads TGCGCCAGCAGCTTCGGGTCAGCAAACACCGGGGAGCTGTTTTTT.

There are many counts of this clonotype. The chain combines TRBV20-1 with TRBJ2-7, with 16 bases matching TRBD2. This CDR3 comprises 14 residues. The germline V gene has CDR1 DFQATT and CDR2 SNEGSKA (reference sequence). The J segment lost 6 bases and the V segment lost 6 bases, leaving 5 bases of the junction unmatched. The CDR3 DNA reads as TGCAGTGCGGACGGGACTAGCGGGAGGGCCGAGCAGTACTTC. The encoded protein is CSADGTSGRAEQYF.

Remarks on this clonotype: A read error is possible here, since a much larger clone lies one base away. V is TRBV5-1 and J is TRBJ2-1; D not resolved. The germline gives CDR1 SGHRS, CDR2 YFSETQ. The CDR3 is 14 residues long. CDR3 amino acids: CASSFGSTYNGQFF. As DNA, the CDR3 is TGCGCCAGCAGCTTTGGCAGTACCTACAATGGGCAGTTCTTC.

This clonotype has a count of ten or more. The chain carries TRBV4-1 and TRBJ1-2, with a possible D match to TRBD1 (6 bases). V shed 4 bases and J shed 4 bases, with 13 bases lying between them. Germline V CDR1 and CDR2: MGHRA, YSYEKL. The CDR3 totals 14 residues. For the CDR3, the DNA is TGCGCCAGCAGCCGCAACAGGGAGGTCTATGGCTACACCTTC. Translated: CASSRNREVYGYTF.